This T cell receptor beta chain was captured in a study of T cells in Graves' hyperthyroidism and ophthalmopathy. Across the whole study: At the time of initial diagnosis and before any treatment, peripheral blood was collected.

TCR beta CDR3 region amplification was performed from RNA transcripts. A set of HTBI primers served as the primers for a first-round RT-PCR of the TCR CDR3. One entry per CDR3 protein, called by TCRdb with MiXCR from the multiplex PCR reads. There are almost 500,000 distinct CDR3 sequences in the sample; 22% occur only once, and roughly 49% lies in the top ten. About this clonotype itself: Its antigen is not identified.

Points from the study as a whole: Stable hyperthyroidism was separated from ophthalmopathy by a model based on 13 V-J features. Most expanded thyroid clonotypes above 0.001 recurred in blood.

Diagnoses were established using clinical symptoms, serum thyroxine and TRAb, thyroid ultrasound and orbital computed tomography. The germline V gene has CDR1 LGHNA and CDR2 YSLEER. V lost 3 bases to trimming and J lost 11 bases, with 14 bases between them. The CDR3 contains 13 residues. The material sequenced was blood. The J gene is TRBJ2-1, the V gene TRBV4-3; TRBD1 is a possible D gene (6 bases). This receptor was obtained from a woman aged 70-85 years with Graves' ophthalmopathy. Here the CDR3 reads CASSQGRDTQQFF. The CDR3 DNA reads as TGCGCCAGCAGCCAGGGCAGGGACACACAGCAGTTCTTC.